Listed here are 25 T cell receptor beta chains from one sample, sequenced in a study of T cell changes during pregnancy in multiple sclerosis. TCRdb's copy holds only in-frame clones and misses some; the assay was immunoSEQ multiplex PCR. The table has 20,000 or so clones, approximately 93% seen once. This specimen was CD4+ T cells from peripheral blood mononuclear cells, taken after pregnancy. These receptors originate from a female donor in good health, enrolled as a control in a pregnancy study.

The chain combines TRBV28 with TRBJ2-7; 14 nucleotides match TRBD2. The CDR3 extends over 21 amino acids. The V segment lost 1 base and the J segment 3 bases; nucleotides outside the gene matches: 17. Germline values: CDR1 MDHEN, CDR2 SYDVKM. Here the CDR3 DNA reads TGTGCCAGCAGTTTATCCGGACTAGCGGGAGGCCAAAAACCCCAAAACTACGAGCAGTACTTC. Translation: CASSLSGLAGGQKPQNYEQYF.

J is TRBJ1-6 and V is TRBV9, with a weak D call TRBD1 (5 bases). Trimming removed 4 bases at V and 9 bases at J, with 11 bases between. The CDR3 is 13 amino acids. CDR1 and CDR2 (germline): SGDLS, YYNGEE. The CDR3 here is CASSNKQVSPLHF. In DNA form, the CDR3 reads TGTGCCAGCAGCAACAAACAGGTTTCACCCCTCCACTTT.

The chain joins TRBV6-5 to TRBJ2-2; tentatively, D is TRBD2 (5 bases). The CDR3 runs 14 residues. The V gene lost 6 bases and the J gene lost 7 bases, with 15 bases spanning the gap. Germline values: CDR1 MNHEY, CDR2 SVGAGI. The CDR3 is CASSLIAGGGELFF. The DNA for the CDR3 is TGTGCCAGCAGCCTTATCGCAGGAGGCGGGGAGCTGTTTTTT.

The J gene is TRBJ1-2, the V gene TRBV19; 7 bases agree with TRBD1. V dropped 6 bases and J dropped 4; count of bases not matched to a gene: 8. Germline-derived CDR1 and CDR2 are LNHDA and SQIVND (reference sequence). The CDR3 covers 14 residues. The CDR3: CASRTTGVVYGYTF. The CDR3 DNA is TGTGCCAGTAGGACTACAGGGGTTGTCTATGGCTACACCTTC.

CDR3 sequence: CASYSAGQRLSTDTQYF. DNA of the CDR3: TGTGCCAGCTATTCTGCGGGGCAGAGACTTAGCACAGATACGCAGTATTTT. This sequence joins TRBV27 and TRBJ2-3; the D gene is possibly TRBD2 (6 bases). The CDR3 sequence is 17 residues long. Trimming removed 8 bases at V and 0 bases at J, with 21 bases between. The V gene's germline CDR1 is MNHEY and CDR2 SMNVEV (reference sequence).

V and J are TRBV27 and TRBJ2-5; 8 positions match TRBD1. The trim removed 5 bases at V and 5 bases at J, leaving 7 bases unmatched. The germline CDR1 and CDR2 sequences are MNHEY and SMNVEV (reference sequence). This CDR3 is 14 amino acids long. CDR3 nucleotides: TGTGCCAGCAGTCCAGGGGGCTGGGTGGAGACCCAGTACTTC. It codes for CASSPGGWVETQYF.

The chain carries TRBV28 and TRBJ2-5; 10 bases line up with TRBD1. Trimming removed 2 bases from V and 4 bases from J; junction bases left unmatched: 10. This CDR3 has 17 amino acids. Germline V gene data show CDR1 as MDHEN and CDR2 as SYDVKM. Here the CDR3 reads CASSLRPGTGVLETQYF. The CDR3 DNA reads as TGTGCCAGCAGTTTACGCCCCGGGACAGGGGTTTTAGAGACCCAGTACTTC. The complete variable domain, with remaining parts taken from reference TRBV28 and TRBJ2-5, reads DVKVTQSSRYLVKRTGEKVFLECVQDMDHENMFWYRQDPGLGLRLIYFSYDVKMKEKGDIPEGYSVSREKKERFSLILESASTNQTSMYLCASSLRPGTGVLETQYFGPGTRLLVL.

This rearrangement joins TRBV5-1 to TRBJ2-2; 13 nucleotides match TRBD2. There are 18 residues in the CDR3. V gave up 3 bases and J gave up 0 bases; unmatched junction bases: 5. Germline V CDR1 and CDR2: SGHRS, YFSETQ. CDR3 protein: CASSWGLAGYANTGELFF. CDR3 DNA: TGCGCCAGCAGCTGGGGACTAGCGGGATATGCGAACACCGGGGAGCTGTTTTTT.

V is TRBV19 and J is TRBJ1-1, with 9 nucleotides matching TRBD1. V trimming: 5 bases; J trimming: 5 bases; junction bases outside the gene matches: 9. This CDR3 spans 15 amino acids. Germline loops: CDR1 LNHDA, CDR2 SQIVND (reference sequence). In nucleotides, the CDR3 is TGTGCCAGTAGTCCCGACGGGACAGGGAGGACTGAAGCTTTCTTT. It encodes CASSPDGTGRTEAFF.

The chain joins TRBV5-1 to TRBJ2-7, with 7 bases that match TRBD1. In germline, CDR1 is SGHRS, CDR2 YFSETQ. J gave up 6 bases and V 0 bases, and 6 bases lay outside the gene matches. The CDR3 is 14 amino acids. CDR3 in amino acids: CASSLGTGGGEQYF. The CDR3 DNA sequence: TGCGCCAGCAGCTTGGGGACAGGTGGAGGCGAGCAGTACTTC.

This chain connects TRBV21-1 to TRBJ1-1; the D segment call TRBD1 is taken from the table without a DNA check. TRBV21-1 is marked as a pseudogene. CDR3 length: 17 residues. The CDR3 DNA reads as TGTGCCAGCAGCAAAGCCAGGTCCAGGGGCGGTCGAATAGTAGCTTTCTTT. This encodes CASSKARSRGGRIVAFF.

The V and J genes are TRBV30 and TRBJ1-1; 8 bases agree with TRBD1. Germline loops: CDR1 GTSNPN, CDR2 SVGIG (reference sequence). V lost 4 bases to trimming and J lost 7 bases; unmatched junction nucleotides: 5. This CDR3 region has 12 residues. In nucleotides, the CDR3 is TGTGCCTGGAACGACAGGGGTAATGAAGCTTTCTTT. Its translation: CAWNDRGNEAFF.

The gene calls are TRBV29-1 and TRBJ2-5, with 12 positions matching TRBD2. CDR3 size: 13 residues. V lost 8 bases, J lost 4 bases, and 5 bases stayed unmatched. The germline CDR1 and CDR2 sequences are SQVTM and ANQGSEA. The CDR3 nucleotides are TGCAGCCTAGCGGGAGGGCCAAGAGAGACCCAGTACTTC. It is translated as CSLAGGPRETQYF.

This CDR3 reads CAWSVGSYGTQYF. CDR3 nucleotide sequence: TGTGCCTGGAGTGTAGGGAGTTACGGGACCCAGTACTTC. V and J are TRBV30 and TRBJ2-5; a weak D match, TRBD2 (5 bases). The V end lost 0 bases, the J end lost 7 bases, and 12 bases lay between the germline ends. The CDR3 consists of 13 residues. Germline V gives CDR1 GTSNPN, CDR2 SVGIG (reference sequence).

The chain uses TRBV9 and TRBJ1-1; perhaps TRBD1 as D (6 bases). CDR1 and CDR2 from the germline V gene are SGDLS and YYNGEE. V shed 2 bases and J shed 5 bases, with 19 bases lying between them. CDR3 length equals 16 residues. The CDR3 region is CASSVDQGTSGTEAFF. The DNA of the CDR3 is TGTGCCAGCAGCGTTGATCAGGGGACCTCCGGGACTGAAGCTTTCTTT.

This chain connects TRBV30 to TRBJ2-3; 11 nucleotides align to TRBD2. Germline CDR1 is GTSNPN and CDR2 is SVGIG (reference sequence). The V segment lost 4 bases and the J segment 3 bases; nucleotides outside the gene matches: 0. The CDR3 spans 13 residues. Written as DNA, the CDR3 is TGTGCCTGGACTAGCGGGGGGACAGATACGCAGTATTTT. Its protein product is CAWTSGGTDTQYF.

This clone showed up just a few times. The chain carries TRBV6-5 and TRBJ1-5; no firm D call. In germline, CDR1 is MNHEY, CDR2 SVGAGI. V was clipped by 9 bases and J by 6 bases, with 12 bases between them. The CDR3 runs 12 residues. The CDR3 loop reads CASGSYSQPQHF. CDR3 nucleotide sequence: TGTGCCAGTGGGTCCTACAGTCAGCCCCAGCATTTT.

The chain joins TRBV11-2 to TRBJ1-4; D possibly corresponds to TRBD1 (6 bases). V was shortened by 1 base and J by 6 bases, with 9 bases between the two germline ends. Germline V gene sequence: CDR1 SGHAT, CDR2 FQNNGV. CDR3 length: 14 amino acids. The CDR3 reads CASSLGQGYEKLFF. The CDR3 bases are TGTGCCAGCAGCTTAGGTCAGGGGTATGAAAAACTGTTTTTT.

The chain links TRBV11-3 to TRBJ2-2; D remains unclear. CDR1 SGHNT and CDR2 YENEEA come from the germline V gene. V was cut by 5 bases and J by 5 bases, with 12 bases left in between. The length of the CDR3 is 14 residues. In DNA, the CDR3 is TGTGCCAGCAGCACAGATGGCGAGACCGGGGAGCTGTTTTTT. Amino acids: CASSTDGETGELFF.

This rearrangement joins TRBV2 to TRBJ2-2, with 11 bases matching TRBD1. The CDR3 spans 14 residues. Per germline, CDR1 SNHLY and CDR2 FYNNEI. Trimming cost V 11 bases and J 9 bases; bases outside gene matches: 11. The chain's CDR3 is CAGRDWTGGRELFF. As DNA, the CDR3 is TGTGCCGGGAGGGACTGGACAGGGGGCCGGGAGCTGTTTTTT. Supplemented by reference TRBV2 and TRBJ2-2, the full variable domain reads EPEVTQTPSHQVTQMGQEVILRCVPISNHLYFYWYRQILGQKVEFLVSFYNNEISEKSEIFDDQFSVERPDGSNFTLKIRSTKLEDSAMYFCAGRDWTGGRELFFGEGSRLTVL.

The rearrangement joins TRBV7-3 to TRBJ2-6, with TRBD2 as a possible D gene (6 bases). This CDR3 is 15 amino acids long. V was trimmed by 6 bases and J by 2 bases, leaving 11 bases between them. Germline V gene data show CDR1 as SGHTA and CDR2 as FQGTGA. The CDR3 DNA sequence: TGTGCCAGCAGGCCCTCGGGGGCTGGGGCCAACGTCCTGACTTTC. Encoded protein: CASRPSGAGANVLTF.

V usage is TRBV28 and J usage is TRBJ2-7; TRBD2 might be the D (6 bases). CDR3 length: 12 residues. The germline V gene has CDR1 MDHEN and CDR2 SYDVKM. V was clipped by 6 bases and J by 4 bases, with 10 bases between them. The CDR3 loop reads CASRGEVYEQYF. DNA for the CDR3: TGTGCCAGCAGAGGGGAGGTATACGAGCAGTACTTC.

The chain joins TRBV7-3 to TRBJ2-2, with 9 bases that match TRBD1. The ends lost 8 bases at V and 5 bases at J; junction bases unmatched: 6. CDR1 is SGHTA and CDR2 is FQGTGA in the germline V gene. CDR3 length: 14 amino acids. DNA of the CDR3: TGTGCCAGCGAGGGACAGGGTCGGACCGGGGAGCTGTTTTTT. Protein sequence: CASEGQGRTGELFF.

The chain combines TRBV12-2 with TRBJ2-1; the table's D call, TRBD1, has no DNA check behind it. TRBV12-2 is marked as a pseudogene. CDR3 length: 17 amino acids. The CDR3 region is CASRTRPRDRGVNEQFF. DNA of the CDR3: TGTGCAAGTCGCACCCGGCCCCGGGACAGAGGTGTAAATGAGCAGTTCTTC.

The chain links TRBV19 to TRBJ2-2; D is possibly TRBD1 (5 bases). The CDR3 extends over 14 amino acids. CDR1 is LNHDA and CDR2 is SQIVND in the germline V gene (reference sequence). Deletions cut 3 bases from V and 3 bases from J, with 8 bases between. The CDR3 here is CASSMGRDTGELFF. The CDR3 nucleotides are TGTGCCAGTAGTATGGGCAGGGACACCGGGGAGCTGTTTTTT.